The present entry profiles one T cell receptor (beta chain) with its context. This record belongs to a study of blood T cell repertoires in COVID-19. At the level of the study: From the United States, Italy and Spain came samples of acute and convalescent COVID-19.

Authors' processing steps: Amplification with reference gene primers provided the estimates of nucleated cell counts. Sequencing was performed with immunoSEQ multiplex PCR; in TCRdb, only in-frame clones are kept and a portion is missing. The V and J calls and clone size come from that table; D and trimming were worked out from the DNA. This table holds 150,000 or so clones, 75% to 85% found once. The V gene's germline CDR1 is SGHDT and CDR2 YYEEEE. The CDR3 has 14 residues. Deletions cut 2 bases from V and 0 bases from J, with 6 bases between. The chain has TRBV5-6 and TRBJ1-5; D not certain. The TCR comes from a woman in her 50s in a cohort sampled during active or convalescent COVID-19. Sequenced sample: peripheral blood. CDR3 sequence: CASSFYSSNQPQHF. In DNA form, the CDR3 reads TGTGCCAGCAGCTTCTACAGTAGCAATCAGCCCCAGCATTTT. Filled out from reference TRBV5-6 and TRBJ1-5, the complete variable domain reads DAGVTQSPTHLIKTRGQQVTLRCSPKSGHDTVSWYQQALGQGPQFIFQYYEEEERQRGNFPDRFSGHQFPNYSSELNVNALLLGDSALYLCASSFYSSNQPQHFGDGTRLSIL.